What follows are 11 T cell receptor beta chains derived from one specimen sequenced in a study of T cell changes during pregnancy in multiple sclerosis. Assay used: immunoSEQ multiplex PCR; TCRdb lists only in-frame clones, some missing. The data contain roughly 93,000 clones, around 93% of them seen just once; the ten biggest clones take up around 2%. Here the sequenced sample was peripheral blood, taken in the first trimester of pregnancy. These receptor sequences come from a female donor in good health, enrolled as a control in a pregnancy study.

The rearrangement joins TRBV11-2 to TRBJ2-3; 11 nucleotides line up with TRBD2. The CDR3 contains 18 residues. Germline V gives CDR1 SGHAT, CDR2 FQNNGV. V gave up 1 base and J gave up 3 bases; unmatched junction bases: 9. CDR3 protein: CASSLGVAGGSGTDTQYF. As DNA, the CDR3 is TGTGCCAGCAGCTTAGGTGTAGCGGGGGGGTCGGGGACAGATACGCAGTATTTT.

The chain carries TRBV4-2 and TRBJ2-2, with 11 bases aligning to TRBD2. Trimming at V came to 1 base and at J to 6 bases, leaving 7 bases not matched to a gene. The CDR3 sequence is 17 residues long. Germline lookup yields CDR1 LGHNA and CDR2 YNFKEQ. CDR3 protein: CASSQGLAGGQAGELFF. The CDR3 bases are TGTGCCAGCAGCCAAGGGTTAGCGGGGGGGCAGGCCGGGGAGCTGTTTTTT.

This clone was recorded only once. The DNA of the CDR3 is TGTGCCAGCAGCTTATTCCGGGAGCAGTACTTC. Its translation is CASSLFREQYF. This sequence joins TRBV11-2 and TRBJ2-7; D not resolved. Germline V gives CDR1 SGHAT, CDR2 FQNNGV. The CDR3 covers 11 residues. V was cut by 2 bases and J by 7 bases, with 6 bases left in between.

The gene calls are TRBV5-4 and TRBJ1-2; D is unresolved. The CDR3 length is 14 residues. Looked up from germline, CDR1 is SGHNT and CDR2 is YYREEE (reference sequence). The V and J ends lost 5 bases and 4 bases respectively, with 15 bases between them. The chain's CDR3 is CASRGTGSGYGYTF. The CDR3 DNA is TGTGCCAGCAGGGGTACGGGCAGCGGCTATGGCTACACCTTC. The full variable domain, in which reference TRBV5-4 and TRBJ1-2 provide the parts outside the CDR3, is ETGVTQSPTHLIKTRGQQVTLRCSSQSGHNTVSWYQQALGQGPQFIFQYYREEENGRGNFPPRFSGLQFPNYSSELNVNALELDDSALYLCASRGTGSGYGYTFGSGTRLTVV.

The rearrangement links TRBV25-1 to TRBJ2-3, with 7 bases lining up with TRBD2. J lost 2 bases, V lost 7 bases, and 6 bases had no gene match. Germline CDR1 and CDR2: MGHDK and SYGVNS. The CDR3 is 14 amino acids. CDR3: CASTREAYTDTQYF. Written as DNA, the CDR3 is TGTGCCAGCACCCGGGAGGCATACACAGATACGCAGTATTTT.

V is TRBV28 and J is TRBJ2-7, with 12 nucleotides matching TRBD1. V gave up 8 bases and J gave up 6 bases; unmatched junction bases: 5. CDR1 is MDHEN and CDR2 is SYDVKM in the germline V gene. This CDR3 is built from 13 residues. CDR3 protein: CASWGDRGREQYF. DNA of the CDR3: TGTGCCAGCTGGGGGGACAGGGGGCGCGAGCAGTACTTC. The variable domain in full, with the rest retrieved from reference TRBV28 and TRBJ2-7, is DVKVTQSSRYLVKRTGEKVFLECVQDMDHENMFWYRQDPGLGLRLIYFSYDVKMKEKGDIPEGYSVSREKKERFSLILESASTNQTSMYLCASWGDRGREQYFGPGTRLTVT.

The rearrangement links TRBV28 to TRBJ2-6; 9 nucleotides align to TRBD1. Germline CDR1 MDHEN, CDR2 SYDVKM. The CDR3 is 18 amino acids. J gave up 0 bases and V 7 bases, and 10 bases lay outside the gene matches. The CDR3 reads CASTPGGQGRSGANVLTF. The CDR3 nucleotides read TGTGCCAGCACCCCTGGGGGACAGGGACGCTCTGGGGCCAACGTCCTGACTTTC.

This clone has just one count. CDR3 region: CASSEGQVFPEAFF. The CDR3 nucleotides are TGTGCCAGCTCAGAGGGACAGGTTTTTCCTGAAGCTTTCTTT. This chain joins TRBV18 and TRBJ1-1; 8 nucleotides line up with TRBD1. V lost 5 bases to trimming and J lost 6 bases; unmatched junction nucleotides: 8. CDR1 and CDR2 (germline): KGHSH, LQKENI. The CDR3 contains 14 residues. Full variable domain (outside the CDR3, taken from reference TRBV18 and TRBJ1-1): NAGVMQNPRHLVRRRGQEARLRCSPMKGHSHVYWYRQLPEEGLKFMVYLQKENIIDESGMPKERFSAEFPKEGPSILRIQQVVRGDSAAYFCASSEGQVFPEAFFGQGTRLTVV.

This chain links TRBV28 with TRBJ1-6, with TRBD1 as a possible D gene (6 bases). V was pared by 4 bases and J by 10 bases, with 20 bases between. CDR1 is MDHEN and CDR2 is SYDVKM in the germline V gene. CDR3 size: 16 residues. In DNA form, the CDR3 reads TGTGCCAGCAGTTCCCCCGGCAGGGGTTTTGGGTCACCCCTCCACTTT. It specifies CASSSPGRGFGSPLHF.

This clone was found once. The CDR3: CASSYSIWATDTQYF. CDR3 DNA sequence: TGTGCCAGCAGTTACTCGATCTGGGCGACAGATACGCAGTATTTT. The chain has TRBV6-5 and TRBJ2-3; no clear D gene. This CDR3 has 15 residues. V lost 0 bases, J lost 3 bases, and 10 bases lay in between. Germline V lookup: CDR1 MNHEY, CDR2 SVGAGI.

V usage is TRBV13 and J usage is TRBJ2-3; 9 nucleotides align to TRBD2. V gave up 2 bases and J gave up 2 bases; unmatched junction bases: 5. This CDR3 comprises 16 residues. The germline CDR1 and CDR2 sequences are PRHDT and FYEKMQ (reference sequence). In DNA form, the CDR3 reads TGTGCCAGCAGCTTATTAGCGGGGGCGCCCACAGATACGCAGTATTTT. Protein product: CASSLLAGAPTDTQYF.